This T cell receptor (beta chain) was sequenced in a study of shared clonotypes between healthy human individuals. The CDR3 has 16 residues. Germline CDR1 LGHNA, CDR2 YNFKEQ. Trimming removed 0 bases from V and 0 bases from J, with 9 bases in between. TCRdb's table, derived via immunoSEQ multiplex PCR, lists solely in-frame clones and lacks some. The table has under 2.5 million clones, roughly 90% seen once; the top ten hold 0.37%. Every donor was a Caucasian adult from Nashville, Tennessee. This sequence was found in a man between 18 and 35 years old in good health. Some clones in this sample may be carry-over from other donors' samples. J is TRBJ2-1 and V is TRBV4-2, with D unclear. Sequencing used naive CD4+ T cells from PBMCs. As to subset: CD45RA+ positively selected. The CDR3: CASSQERDYSYNEQFF. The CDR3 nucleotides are TGTGCCAGCAGCCAAGAAAGGGATTACTCCTACAATGAGCAGTTCTTC.